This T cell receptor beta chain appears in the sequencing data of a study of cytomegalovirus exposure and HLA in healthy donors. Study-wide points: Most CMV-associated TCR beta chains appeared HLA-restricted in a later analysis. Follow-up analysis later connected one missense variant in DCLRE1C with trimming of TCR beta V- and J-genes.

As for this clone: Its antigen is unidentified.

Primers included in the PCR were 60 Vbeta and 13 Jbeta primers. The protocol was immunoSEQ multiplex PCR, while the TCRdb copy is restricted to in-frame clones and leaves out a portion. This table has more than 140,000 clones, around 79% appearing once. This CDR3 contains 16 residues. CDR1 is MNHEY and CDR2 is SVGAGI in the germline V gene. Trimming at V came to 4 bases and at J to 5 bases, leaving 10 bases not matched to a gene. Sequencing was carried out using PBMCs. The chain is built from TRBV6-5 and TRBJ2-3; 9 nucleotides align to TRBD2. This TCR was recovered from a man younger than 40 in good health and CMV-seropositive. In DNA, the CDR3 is TGTGCCAGCAGTTCTCCATTAGCGGGAGCGGAAGATACGCAGTATTTT. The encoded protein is CASSSPLAGAEDTQYF.